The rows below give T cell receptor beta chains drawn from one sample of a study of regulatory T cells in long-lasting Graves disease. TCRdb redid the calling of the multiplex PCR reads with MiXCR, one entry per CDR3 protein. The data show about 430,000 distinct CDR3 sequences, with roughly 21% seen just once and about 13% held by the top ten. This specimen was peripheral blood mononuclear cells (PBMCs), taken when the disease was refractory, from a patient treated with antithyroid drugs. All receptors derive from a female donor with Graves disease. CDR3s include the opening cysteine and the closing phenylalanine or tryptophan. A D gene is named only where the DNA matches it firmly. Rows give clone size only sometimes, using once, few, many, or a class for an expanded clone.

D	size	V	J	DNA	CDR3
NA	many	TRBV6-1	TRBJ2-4	TGTGCCAGCAGTACAGGGCAGTCGGCCAAAAACATTCAGTACTTC	CASSTGQSAKNIQYF
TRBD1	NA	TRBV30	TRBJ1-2	TGTGCCTGGAACAGGGGAGGTAACTATGGCTACACCTTC	CAWNRGGNYGYTF
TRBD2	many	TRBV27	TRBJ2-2	TGTGCCAGCAGTCTCATAGCGGGAGCCGGGGAGCTGTTTTTT	CASSLIAGAGELFF
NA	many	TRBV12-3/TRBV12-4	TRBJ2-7	TGTGCCAGCAGTCGGGACCCACGGGGTGAGCAGTACTTC	CASSRDPRGEQYF
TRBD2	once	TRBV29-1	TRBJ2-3	TGCAGCGTTGAGTTCATAGCGGGAGCAGATACGCAGTATTTT	CSVEFIAGADTQYF
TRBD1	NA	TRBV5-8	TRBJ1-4	TGTGCCAGCAGCTTGGGACAGGGGGCCGGGAATAATGAAAAACTGTTTTTT	CASSLGQGAGNNEKLFF
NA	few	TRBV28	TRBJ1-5	TGTGCCAGCAGTTTTGGGGTGGCTTTTGATCAGCCCCAGCATTTT	CASSFGVAFDQPQHF
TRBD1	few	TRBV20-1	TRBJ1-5	TGCAGTGCCGCGGCTCAGGGGGCATCTGGGTATAGCAATCAGCCCCAGCATTTT	CSAAAQGASGYSNQPQHF
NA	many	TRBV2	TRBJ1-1	TGTGCCAGCACACGGACCAACCGTGGGGCTGAAGCTTTCTTT	CASTRTNRGAEAFF
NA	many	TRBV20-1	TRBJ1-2	TGCAGTGCGGAAGCCTTAGGTGGCTACACCTTC	CSAEALGGYTF
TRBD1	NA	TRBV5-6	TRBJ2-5	TGTGCCAGCAGTTTTACCGGGCAGGGGGAAGAGACCCAGTACTTC	CASSFTGQGEETQYF
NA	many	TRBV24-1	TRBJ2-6	TGTGCCACCAGTGACAAACAAGGCTCTGGGGCCAACGTCCTGACTTTC	CATSDKQGSGANVLTF
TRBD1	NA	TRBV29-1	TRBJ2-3	TGCAGCGTGGACGGATCCGGGACAGGGACAGATACGCAGTATTTT	CSVDGSGTGTDTQYF
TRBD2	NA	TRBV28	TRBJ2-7	TGTGCCAGCAGTCCCCTCCTACCTCTAGCGGGTTCCTACGAGCAGTACTTC	CASSPLLPLAGSYEQYF
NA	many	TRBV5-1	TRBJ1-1	TGCGCCAGCAGCGTGGGGTCGGGGGCTGAAGCTTTCTTT	CASSVGSGAEAFF
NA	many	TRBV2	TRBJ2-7	TGTGCCAGCAGCCCGACTTTTTACGAGCAGTACTTC	CASSPTFYEQYF
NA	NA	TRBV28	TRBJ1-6	TGTGCCAGCAGAGGAACAGGGAGCTCCTATAATTCACCCCTCCACTTT	CASRGTGSSYNSPLHF
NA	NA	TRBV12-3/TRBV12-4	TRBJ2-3	TGTGCCAGCAGTTTGTCTGGTATTCCAGATACGCAGTATTTT	CASSLSGIPDTQYF
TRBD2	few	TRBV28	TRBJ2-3	TGTGCCAGCAGCCCTCCTGGACTAGCGGGAGAGGCAGATACGCAGTATTTT	CASSPPGLAGEADTQYF
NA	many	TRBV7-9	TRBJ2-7	TGTGCCAGCAGCTCAACTAGACACTACGAGCAGTACTTC	CASSSTRHYEQYF
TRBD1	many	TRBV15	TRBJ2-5	TGTGCCACCGGCAGGGACAGGGGGATGGAGACCCAGTACTTC	CATGRDRGMETQYF
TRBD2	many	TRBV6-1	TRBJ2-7	TGTGCCAGCGGGCGGGAGAAGCGCGAGCAGTACTTC	CASGREKREQYF